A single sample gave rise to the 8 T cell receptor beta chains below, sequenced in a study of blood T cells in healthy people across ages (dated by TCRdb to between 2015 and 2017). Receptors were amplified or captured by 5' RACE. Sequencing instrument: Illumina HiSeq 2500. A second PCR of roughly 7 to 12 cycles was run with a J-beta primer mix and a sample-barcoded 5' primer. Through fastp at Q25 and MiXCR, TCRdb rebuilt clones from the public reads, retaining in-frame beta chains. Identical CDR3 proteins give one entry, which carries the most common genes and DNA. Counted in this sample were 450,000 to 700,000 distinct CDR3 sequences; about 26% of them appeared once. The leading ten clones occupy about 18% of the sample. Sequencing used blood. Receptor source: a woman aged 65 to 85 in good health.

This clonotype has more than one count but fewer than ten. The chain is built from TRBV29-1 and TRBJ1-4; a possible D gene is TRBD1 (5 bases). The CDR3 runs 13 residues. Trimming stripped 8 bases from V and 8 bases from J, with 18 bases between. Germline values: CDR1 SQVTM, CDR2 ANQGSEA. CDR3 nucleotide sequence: TGCAGCATAGAGAGAAGCCGGGGGGAAAAACTGTTTTTT. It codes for CSIERSRGEKLFF.

CDR3: CATSRDLTGRNYGYTF. In DNA, the CDR3 is TGTGCCACCAGCAGAGATTTGACAGGGCGAAACTATGGCTACACCTTC. This chain uses TRBV15 with TRBJ1-2; 7 positions agree with TRBD1. Germline V CDR1 and CDR2: LNHNV, YYDKDF (reference sequence). The V gene end was trimmed by 0 bases and the J gene end by 2 bases; junction bases not matched to a gene: 6. This CDR3 is built from 16 residues.

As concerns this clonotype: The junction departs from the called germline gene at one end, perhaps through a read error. The chain's CDR3 is CASSPRQDNTEAFF. Written as DNA, the CDR3 is TGCGCCAGCAGCCCCCGACAAGACAACACTGAAGCCTTCTTT. J is TRBJ1-1 and V is TRBV5-1; D remains unclear. Germline CDR1 SGHRS, CDR2 YFSETQ. This CDR3 contains 14 residues.

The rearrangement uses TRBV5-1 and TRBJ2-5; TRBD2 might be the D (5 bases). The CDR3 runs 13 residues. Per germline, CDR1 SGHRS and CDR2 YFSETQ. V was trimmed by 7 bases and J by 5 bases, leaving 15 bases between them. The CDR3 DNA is TGCGCCAGCGATCTACGGGGAAGGGAGACCCAGTACTTC. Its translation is CASDLRGRETQYF.

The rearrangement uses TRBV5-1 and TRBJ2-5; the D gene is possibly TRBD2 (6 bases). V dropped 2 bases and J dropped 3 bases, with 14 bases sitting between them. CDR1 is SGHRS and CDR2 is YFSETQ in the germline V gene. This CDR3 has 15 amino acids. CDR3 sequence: CASSFSTREEETQYF. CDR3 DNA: TGCGCCAGCAGCTTTTCGACTAGGGAAGAAGAGACCCAGTACTTC.

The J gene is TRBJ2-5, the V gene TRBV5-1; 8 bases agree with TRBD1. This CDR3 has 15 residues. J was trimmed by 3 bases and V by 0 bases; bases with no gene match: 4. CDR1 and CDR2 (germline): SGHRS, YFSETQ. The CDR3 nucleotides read TGCGCCAGCAGCTTGGGGGTGACAGGGGAAGAGACCCAGTACTTC. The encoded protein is CASSLGVTGEETQYF.

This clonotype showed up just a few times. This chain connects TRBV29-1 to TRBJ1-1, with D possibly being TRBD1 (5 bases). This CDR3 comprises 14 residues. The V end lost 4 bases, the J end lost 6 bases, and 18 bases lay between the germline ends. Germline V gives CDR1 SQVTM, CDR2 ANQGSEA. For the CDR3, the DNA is TGCAGCGTTGTTCCCCAGGGCTTCGGTGCTGAAGCTTTCTTT. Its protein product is CSVVPQGFGAEAFF.

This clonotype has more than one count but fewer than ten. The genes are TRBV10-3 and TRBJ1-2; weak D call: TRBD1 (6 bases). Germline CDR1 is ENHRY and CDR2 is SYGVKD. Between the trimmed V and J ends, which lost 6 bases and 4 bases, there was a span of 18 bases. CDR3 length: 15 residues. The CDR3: CAIRDSALVFYGYTF. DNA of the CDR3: TGTGCCATCAGGGACAGTGCCCTAGTGTTCTATGGCTACACCTTC.